A selection of T cell receptor beta chains follows, all from one sample in a study of blood T cells in healthy people across ages. TCRdb processed the 5' RACE reads anew with MiXCR; each CDR3 protein has one entry. The sample has approximately 670,000 distinct CDR3 sequences; around 41% are singletons. Sequenced material: blood. These receptor sequences come from a man aged 80 or over in good health. CDR3s include the opening cysteine and the closing phenylalanine or tryptophan. Fields, in order: V gene, clone size, J gene, D gene, CDR3 protein, CDR3 DNA. The D gene is left open where the match is weak. A row's size may be missing; if present it is once, few, many or a size class.

>TRBV12-5|.|TRBJ2-3|.
CASGLASGFQDTQYF
TGTGCTAGTGGTTTGGCCAGCGGGTTTCAAGATACGCAGTATTTT
>TRBV6-1|.|TRBJ1-2|TRBD1
CASSVRTGFGYTF
TGTGCCAGCAGTGTTCGGACAGGGTTTGGCTACACCTTC
>TRBV7-2|many|TRBJ2-7|.
CASSLRHEQYF
TGTGCCAGCAGCTTACGCCACGAGCAGTACTTC
>TRBV6-2/TRBV6-3|many|TRBJ2-1|.
CASSYSTEYNEQFF
TGTGCCAGCAGTTACTCGACTGAATACAATGAGCAGTTCTTC
>TRBV28|.|TRBJ2-7|TRBD2
CASSSPGLAVHNEQYF
TGTGCCAGCAGTTCTCCGGGACTAGCTGTACACAATGAGCAGTACTTC
>TRBV20-1|many|TRBJ2-5|TRBD1
CSAPRQGARKETQYF
TGCAGTGCTCCAAGACAGGGGGCGCGGAAAGAGACCCAGTACTTC
>TRBV29-1|many|TRBJ2-5|TRBD1
CSALTGCGQYF
TGCAGTGCCCTGACAGGGTGTGGGCAGTACTTC
>TRBV6-2/TRBV6-3|.|TRBJ2-5|TRBD1
CASSYGRTGEQETQYF
TGTGCCAGCAGTTACGGTCGGACAGGGGAACAAGAGACCCAGTACTTC
>TRBV20-1|.|TRBJ1-2|.
CSVRDPQTYYGYTF
TGCAGTGTTAGAGATCCACAGACATACTATGGCTACACCTTC
>TRBV11-2|few|TRBJ2-3|.
CASSLVGQLTDTQYF
TGTGCCAGCAGCTTAGTTGGTCAACTCACAGATACGCAGTATTTT
>TRBV6-1|few|TRBJ2-5|TRBD1
CASSGGTGVETQYF
TGTGCCAGCAGTGGCGGGACAGGGGTAGAGACCCAGTACTTC
>TRBV5-1|.|TRBJ2-5|.
CASSLGQSKETQYF
TGCGCCAGCAGCTTGGGACAGAGCAAAGAGACCCAGTACTTC
>TRBV7-9|.|TRBJ2-7|.
CASSSRTALYEQYF
TGTGCCAGCAGCTCCCGGACAGCATTATACGAGCAGTACTTC
>TRBV6-1|few|TRBJ2-1|.
CASSDSGTPLSDEQFF
TGTGCCAGCAGTGATTCCGGGACCCCTTTGTCGGATGAGCAGTTCTTC
>TRBV5-1|.|TRBJ2-1|TRBD2
CASSGVGTSGGFYNEQFF
TGCGCCAGCAGCGGTGTCGGGACTAGCGGGGGGTTTTACAATGAGCAGTTCTTC
>TRBV7-9|.|TRBJ2-6|.
CASSPSAASGANVLTF
TGTGCCAGCAGCCCGAGCGCGGCCTCTGGGGCCAACGTCCTGACTTTC
>TRBV12-3/TRBV12-4|many|TRBJ2-3|.
CASSLVQASVDTQYF
TGTGCCAGCAGTTTAGTTCAGGCCTCCGTAGATACGCAGTATTTT
>TRBV6-1|.|TRBJ1-6|TRBD1
CASRTTGTVGGNSPLHF
TGTGCCAGCAGAACGACCGGGACAGTGGGTGGAAATTCACCCCTCCACTTT
>TRBV6-5|few|TRBJ1-4|TRBD1
CASSVGQGSDEKLFF
TGTGCCAGCAGCGTCGGACAGGGTTCGGATGAAAAACTGTTTTTT
>TRBV7-9|.|TRBJ1-5|TRBD1
CASSFGTGGFQPQHF
TGTGCCAGCAGCTTCGGGACAGGGGGTTTTCAGCCCCAGCATTTT
>TRBV6-5|.|TRBJ2-3|TRBD1
CAGSYSTTRQGQTQYF
TGTGCCGGCAGTTACTCCACCACAAGACAGGGGCAAACGCAGTATTTT
>TRBV14|.|TRBJ2-1|TRBD2
CASSHDLAGGPWDEQFF
TGTGCCAGCAGCCACGACCTAGCGGGAGGGCCTTGGGATGAGCAGTTCTTC
>TRBV21-1|many|TRBJ2-7|.
CASIPGTGNHEQYF
TGTGCCAGCATCCCCGGGACAGGGAACCACGAGCAGTACTTC
>TRBV28|.|TRBJ1-2|.
CASSTNTYGYTF
TGTGCCAGCAGCACGAACACCTATGGCTACACCTTC
>TRBV7-8|.|TRBJ1-5|TRBD1
CASSLGQGVVGNQPQHF
TGTGCCAGCAGCTTAGGACAGGGGGTGGTGGGCAATCAGCCCCAGCATTTT
>TRBV20-1|few|TRBJ1-2|.
CSARDRTNYGYTF
TGCAGTGCTAGAGACCGGACTAACTATGGCTACACCTTC
>TRBV29-1|.|TRBJ2-7|.
CSVMTAIETQYF
TGCAGCGTAATGACAGCGATTGAGACTCAGTACTTC
>TRBV10-1|.|TRBJ2-5|.
CASATGITDNEQYF
TGCGCCAGCGCAACAGGGATTACGGACAATGAGCAGTACTTC
>TRBV5-1|.|TRBJ2-5|.
CASSLGVTGSGYEQYF
TGCGCCAGCAGCTTGGGGGTGACTGGATCCGGATATGAGCAGTACTTC
>TRBV13|few|TRBJ1-1|.
CASSLRSGGTEAFF
TGTGCCAGCAGCTTACGATCGGGGGGCACTGAAGCTTTCTTT
>TRBV7-2|few|TRBJ2-3|.
CASSLGTQTDTQYF
TGTGCCAGCAGCCTGGGGACTCAGACAGATACGCAGTATTTT
>TRBV3-1|.|TRBJ1-1|TRBD1
CASSHGQGGTDAFF
TGTGCCAGCAGCCACGGACAGGGTGGCACTGACGCTTTCTTT
>TRBV7-9|.|TRBJ2-3|TRBD2
CASSPGGLAGVDTQYF
TGTGCCAGCAGCCCAGGGGGACTAGCGGGAGTGGATACGCAGTATTTT
>TRBV29-1|.|TRBJ2-1|TRBD2
CSVRVAGGSYNEQFF
TGCAGCGTCCGTGTAGCGGGAGGGTCCTACAATGAGCAGTTCTTC
>TRBV29-1|many|TRBJ1-2|.
CSVEELEGSGYGYTF
TGCAGCGTTGAAGAGCTGGAGGGCTCGGGCTATGGCTACACCTTC
>TRBV7-2|few|TRBJ2-7|TRBD1
CASSLRDRAYHEQYF
TGTGCCAGCAGCTTAAGGGACAGGGCGTACCACGAGCAGTACTTC
>TRBV29-1|.|TRBJ1-2|.
CSVEPGAGGYTF
TGTAGCGTTGAACCCGGGGCAGGAGGCTACACCTTC
>TRBV21-1|.|TRBJ2-5|.
CASSPRIWVRKTQYF
TGTGCCAGCAGCCCCCGGATATGGGTCAGGAAGACCCAGTACTTC
>TRBV20-1|.|TRBJ1-5|TRBD1
CSAIPGQGPYGYQPQHF
TGCAGTGCTATACCGGGACAGGGTCCTTACGGGTATCAGCCCCAGCATTTT
>TRBV21-1|.|TRBJ2-5|.
CASSKSPQGGKFVKETQYF
TGTGCCAGCAGCAAAAGTCCCCAGGGGGGGAAGTTCGTGAAAGAGACCCAGTACTTC
>TRBV7-2|.|TRBJ2-3|TRBD2
CASSSSSGREPDTQYF
TGTGCCAGCAGCTCCTCTAGCGGGAGAGAACCAGATACGCAGTATTTT
>TRBV5-4|.|TRBJ2-3|.
CASSPGGRGNADTQYF
TGTGCCAGCAGCCCCGGAGGGCGGGGAAACGCAGATACGCAGTATTTT
>TRBV27|.|TRBJ2-3|.
CATASPSTDTQYF
TGTGCTACGGCTAGCCCTAGCACAGATACGCAGTATTTT
>TRBV29-1|few|TRBJ1-2|.
CSVGTVGYGYTF
TGCAGCGTCGGGACGGTGGGCTATGGCTACACCTTC
>TRBV6-6|many|TRBJ2-4|.
CASMGPPGAIQYF
TGTGCCAGCATGGGACCACCTGGGGCCATTCAGTACTTC
>TRBV28|.|TRBJ2-5|.
CASSQGGSKTQYF
TGTGCCAGCAGTCAAGGGGGTTCGAAGACCCAGTACTTC
>TRBV12-3/TRBV12-4|once|TRBJ2-4|.
CASAGGFPNIQYF
TGTGCCAGCGCGGGCGGGTTCCCGAACATTCAGTACTTC
>TRBV24-1|.|TRBJ2-3|.
CATSDSQGYSTDTQYF
TGTGCCACCAGTGATAGCCAGGGGTATAGCACAGATACGCAGTATTTT
>TRBV19|.|TRBJ2-7|TRBD2
CASSITSGTYEQYF
TGTGCCAGTAGTATAACTAGCGGGACCTACGAGCAGTACTTC
>TRBV7-2|few|TRBJ1-4|TRBD1
CASSSGTVNEKLFF
TGTGCCAGCAGCAGCGGGACAGTTAATGAAAAACTGTTTTTT
>TRBV7-2|few|TRBJ1-5|TRBD1
CASSGGDSGNQPQHF
TGTGCCAGCAGCGGCGGGGACAGCGGAAATCAGCCCCAGCATTTT
>TRBV5-1|.|TRBJ2-1|TRBD2
CASSWNRGTGLAGVYNEQFF
TGCGCCAGCAGCTGGAACAGGGGGACCGGACTAGCGGGTGTCTACAATGAGCAGTTCTTC